A selection of T cell receptor beta chains follows, all from one sample in a study of cytomegalovirus exposure and HLA in healthy donors. Sequencing used immunoSEQ multiplex PCR; TCRdb keeps in-frame clones, though not all of them. The sample has 250,000 to 300,000 clones, approximately 84% seen once. The specimen sequenced was PBMCs. The receptors were gathered from a woman in her thirties or forties in good health and CMV-seropositive. The CDR3 runs from the conserved cysteine through the conserved F or W. Fields, in order: CDR3 DNA, CDR3 protein, V gene, clone size, D gene, J gene. D genes are given only for firm matches. Clone size appears in some rows only: once, few, many, or a class for an expanded clone.

TGTGCCAGCAGTTTAGGTATTGAGACAGTGTCCTACGAGCAGTACTTC | CASSLGIETVSYEQYF | TRBV28 | NA | NA | TRBJ2-7
TGTGCCTGGAGGGATAATAGCGGGACGGAGACCCAGTACTTC | CAWRDNSGTETQYF | TRBV30 | NA | TRBD2 | TRBJ2-5
TGTGCCAGCAGTTACGAGGGGGCGCCTACCTACGAGCAGTACTTC | CASSYEGAPTYEQYF | TRBV6-5 | NA | TRBD1 | TRBJ2-7
TGTGCCAGCAGTTACGGTAGCGGGAGTCCAGATACGCAGTATTTT | CASSYGSGSPDTQYF | TRBV6-5 | NA | TRBD2 | TRBJ2-3
TGTGCCAGCAGCGTGGGGGGGGTGAACACTGAAGCTTTCTTT | CASSVGGVNTEAFF | TRBV9 | NA | NA | TRBJ1-1
TGTGCCAGCAAGTCGGGACAGAGCTATAGCAATCAGCCCCAGCATTTT | CASKSGQSYSNQPQHF | TRBV28 | NA | TRBD1 | TRBJ1-5
TGTGCCAGCGGTGAAGAACATGGTTTCGAGCAGTACTTC | CASGEEHGFEQYF | TRBV6-1 | once | NA | TRBJ2-7
TGCGCCAGCAGCCAAGGCCCCGCTAGCGGCCACACAGATACGCAGTATTTT | CASSQGPASGHTDTQYF | TRBV4-3 | NA | TRBD2 | TRBJ2-3
TGTGCCAGCAGTTTAGTAGCAGGGTATAACTTCAATTCACCCCTCCACTTT | CASSLVAGYNFNSPLHF | TRBV28 | NA | NA | TRBJ1-6
TGTGCCAGCAGCTGGTCACAGGGCTATGAGCAGTTCTTC | CASSWSQGYEQFF | TRBV5-4 | once | NA | TRBJ2-1
TGTGCCTGGGGACTAGCGGGAGTGGATACGCAGTATTTT | CAWGLAGVDTQYF | TRBV30 | NA | TRBD2 | TRBJ2-3
TGTGCCAGCAGTGACACGGGAAGAGACAATGAGCAGTTCTTC | CASSDTGRDNEQFF | TRBV6-4 | NA | NA | TRBJ2-1
TGTGCCAGCAGGAGAACAGGGGGACAGGACACCGGGGAGCTGTTTTTT | CASRRTGGQDTGELFF | TRBV13 | NA | TRBD1 | TRBJ2-2
TGTGCCAGCAGCTCAGATCAGGGGTTTGCCTACGAGCAGTACTTC | CASSSDQGFAYEQYF | TRBV7-6 | NA | NA | TRBJ2-7
TGTGCCAGCAGCTTAGGGGGGGGCGGAGCTAACTATGGCTACACCTTC | CASSLGGGGANYGYTF | TRBV7-9 | NA | NA | TRBJ1-2
TGTGCCAGCAGCCCTCGACAGGGGGGACTCAATCAGCCCCAGCATTTT | CASSPRQGGLNQPQHF | TRBV7-2 | NA | TRBD1 | TRBJ1-5
TGTGCCAGCAATGCTCAGGGGGCCAATCAGCCCCAGCATTTT | CASNAQGANQPQHF | TRBV28 | once | TRBD1 | TRBJ1-5
TGTGCCAGCCTAAAAAGCGGGATCGCTGAGCAGTTCTTC | CASLKSGIAEQFF | TRBV28 | NA | TRBD2 | TRBJ2-1